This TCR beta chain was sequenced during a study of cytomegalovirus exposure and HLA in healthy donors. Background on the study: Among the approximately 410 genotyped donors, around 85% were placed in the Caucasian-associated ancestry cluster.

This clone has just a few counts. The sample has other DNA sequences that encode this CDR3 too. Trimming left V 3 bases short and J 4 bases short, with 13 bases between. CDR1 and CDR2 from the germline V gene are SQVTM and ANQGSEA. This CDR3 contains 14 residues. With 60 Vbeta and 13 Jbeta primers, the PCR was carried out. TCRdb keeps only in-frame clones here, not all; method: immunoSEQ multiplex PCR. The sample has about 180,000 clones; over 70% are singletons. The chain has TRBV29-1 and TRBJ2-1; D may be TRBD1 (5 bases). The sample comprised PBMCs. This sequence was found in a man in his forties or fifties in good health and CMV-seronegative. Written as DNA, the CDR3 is TGCAGCGTTGAGGCGATTAGGGGTTACAATGAGCAGTTCTTC. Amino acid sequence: CSVEAIRGYNEQFF.